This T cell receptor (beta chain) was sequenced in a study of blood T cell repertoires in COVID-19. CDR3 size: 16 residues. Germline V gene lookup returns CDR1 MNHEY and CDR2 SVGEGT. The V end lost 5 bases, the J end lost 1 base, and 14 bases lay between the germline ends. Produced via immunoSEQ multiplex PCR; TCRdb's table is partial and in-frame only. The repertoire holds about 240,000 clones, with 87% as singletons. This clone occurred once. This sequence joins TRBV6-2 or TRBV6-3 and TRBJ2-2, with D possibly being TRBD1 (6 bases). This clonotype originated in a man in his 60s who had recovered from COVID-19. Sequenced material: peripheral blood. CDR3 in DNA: TGTGCCAGCAGTCAACGAGGCAGGGGGAACACCGGGGAGCTGTTTTTT. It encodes CASSQRGRGNTGELFF.